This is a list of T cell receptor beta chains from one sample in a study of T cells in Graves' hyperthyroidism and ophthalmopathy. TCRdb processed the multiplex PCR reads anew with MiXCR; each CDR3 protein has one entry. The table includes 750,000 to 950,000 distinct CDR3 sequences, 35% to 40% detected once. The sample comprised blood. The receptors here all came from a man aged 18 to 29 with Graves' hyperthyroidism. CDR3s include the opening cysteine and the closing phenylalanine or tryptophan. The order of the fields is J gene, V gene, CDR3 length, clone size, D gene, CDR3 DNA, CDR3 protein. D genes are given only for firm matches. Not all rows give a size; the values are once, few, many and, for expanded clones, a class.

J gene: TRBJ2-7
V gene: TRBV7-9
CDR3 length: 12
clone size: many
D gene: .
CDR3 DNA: TGTGCCAGCAGCTCCATGGCCCACGAGCAGTACTTC
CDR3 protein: CASSSMAHEQYF

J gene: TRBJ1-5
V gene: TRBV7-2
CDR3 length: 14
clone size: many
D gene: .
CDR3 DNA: TGTGCCAGCAGCTTAGAAATCGCTAAGGAGCCCCAGCATTTT
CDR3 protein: CASSLEIAKEPQHF

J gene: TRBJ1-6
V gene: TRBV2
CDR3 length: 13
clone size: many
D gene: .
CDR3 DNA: TGTGCCAGCAGCCAATTCCGGGATTCACCCCTCCACTTT
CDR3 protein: CASSQFRDSPLHF

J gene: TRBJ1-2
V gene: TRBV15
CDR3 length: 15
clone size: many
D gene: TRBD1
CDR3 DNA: TGTGCCACCAGCAGAGAGGAGGGGGCGTCCTATGGCTACACCTTC
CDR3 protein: CATSREEGASYGYTF

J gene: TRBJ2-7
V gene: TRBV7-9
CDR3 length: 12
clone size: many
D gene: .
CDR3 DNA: TGTGCCAGCACGGAGGGGGGTCACGAGCAGTACTTC
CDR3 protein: CASTEGGHEQYF

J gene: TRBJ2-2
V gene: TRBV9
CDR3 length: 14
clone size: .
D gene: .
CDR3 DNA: TGTGCCAGCAGCGCCAGTACCTACACCGGGGAGCTGTTTTTT
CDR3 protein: CASSASTYTGELFF

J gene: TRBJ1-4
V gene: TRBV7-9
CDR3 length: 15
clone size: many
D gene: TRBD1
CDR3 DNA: TGTGCCAGCAGCCCCAACCGGGACAGGGTGGATGATTGGCTTTTT
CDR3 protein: CASSPNRDRVDDWLF

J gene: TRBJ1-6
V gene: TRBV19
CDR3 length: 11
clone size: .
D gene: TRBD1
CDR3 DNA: TGTGCCCGGACAGGGAATTCACCCCTCCACTTT
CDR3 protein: CARTGNSPLHF

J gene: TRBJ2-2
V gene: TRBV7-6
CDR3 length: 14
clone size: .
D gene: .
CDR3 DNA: TGTGCCAGCAGCTTCTCAGTGAACACCGGGGAGCTGTTTTTT
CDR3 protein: CASSFSVNTGELFF

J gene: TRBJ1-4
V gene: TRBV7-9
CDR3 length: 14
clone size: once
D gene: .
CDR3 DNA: TGTGCCAGCAGCCATGACGCGGGATCGGTGGAACTGTTTTTT
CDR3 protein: CASSHDAGSVELFF

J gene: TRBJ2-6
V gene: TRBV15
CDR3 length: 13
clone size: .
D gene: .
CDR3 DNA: TGTGCCACCAGCAGAGAGGGGGCCTACGTCCTGACTTTC
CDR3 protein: CATSREGAYVLTF

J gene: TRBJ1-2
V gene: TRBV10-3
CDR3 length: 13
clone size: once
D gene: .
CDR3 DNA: TGTGCCATCAGTGACTCGGGGATCCATGGCTACACCTTC
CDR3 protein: CAISDSGIHGYTF

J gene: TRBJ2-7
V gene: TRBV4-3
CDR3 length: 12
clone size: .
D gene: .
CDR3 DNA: TGCGCCAGCAGCCACCACGGTGGCGAGCAGTACTTC
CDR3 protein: CASSHHGGEQYF

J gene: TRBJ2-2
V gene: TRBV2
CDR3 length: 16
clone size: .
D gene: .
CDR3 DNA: TGTGCCAGCGGCCTGGGGAGTGGGGGAAGCGCCGGGGAGCTGTTTTTT
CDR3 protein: CASGLGSGGSAGELFF

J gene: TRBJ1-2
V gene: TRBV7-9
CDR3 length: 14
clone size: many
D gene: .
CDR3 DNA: TGTGCCAGCAGCTTACCGGGACCTAACTATGGCTACACCTTC
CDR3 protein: CASSLPGPNYGYTF

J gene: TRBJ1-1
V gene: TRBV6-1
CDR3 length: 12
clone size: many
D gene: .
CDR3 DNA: TGTGCCAGCAGTCTACAGGGCCGCGTAGCTTTCTTT
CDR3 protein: CASSLQGRVAFF

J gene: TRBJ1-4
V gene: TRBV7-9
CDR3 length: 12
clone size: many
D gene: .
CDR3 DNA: TGTGCCAGCAGCTTAACAGAGGAAAAACTGTTTTTT
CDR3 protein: CASSLTEEKLFF

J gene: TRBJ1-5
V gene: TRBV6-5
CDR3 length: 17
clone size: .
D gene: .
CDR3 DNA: TGTGCCAGCAGTTACTCTGGGGGAGTGAGGAGCAATCAGCCCCAGCATTTT
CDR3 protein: CASSYSGGVRSNQPQHF

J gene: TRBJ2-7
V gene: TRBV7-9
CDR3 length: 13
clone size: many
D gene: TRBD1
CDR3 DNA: TGTGCCAGCAGCTTACAGGGGGCCTACGAGCAGTACTTC
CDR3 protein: CASSLQGAYEQYF

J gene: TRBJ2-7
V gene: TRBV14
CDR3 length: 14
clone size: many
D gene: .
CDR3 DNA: TGTGCCAGCAGCCACGGACAGAGCGGCTACGAGCAGTACTTC
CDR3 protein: CASSHGQSGYEQYF

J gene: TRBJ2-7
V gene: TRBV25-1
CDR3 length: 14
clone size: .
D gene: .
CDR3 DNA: TGTGCCTGGAGCACAGGGGGGGTAAGGTACGAGCAGTACTTC
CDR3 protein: CAWSTGGVRYEQYF

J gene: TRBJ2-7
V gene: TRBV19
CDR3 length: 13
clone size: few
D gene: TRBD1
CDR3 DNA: TGTGCCAGTAGTATTTCGACAGGGTACGAGCAGTACTTC
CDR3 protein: CASSISTGYEQYF

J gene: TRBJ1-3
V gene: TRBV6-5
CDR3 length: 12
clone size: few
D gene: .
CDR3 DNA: TGTGCCACCAGGGGCCCTGGGAACACCATATATTTT
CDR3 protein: CATRGPGNTIYF

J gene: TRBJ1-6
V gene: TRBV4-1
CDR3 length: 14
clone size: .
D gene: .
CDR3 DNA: TGCGCCAGCAGCACGGACAGTCATAATTCACCCCTCCACTTT
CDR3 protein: CASSTDSHNSPLHF

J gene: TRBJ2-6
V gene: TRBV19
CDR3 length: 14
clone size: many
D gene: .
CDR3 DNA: TGTGCCAGTAGTAAGGACTCTGGGGCCAACGTCCTGACTTTC
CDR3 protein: CASSKDSGANVLTF

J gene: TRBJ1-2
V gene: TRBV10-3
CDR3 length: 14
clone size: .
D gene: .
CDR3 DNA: TGTGCCATCAGTGCTAGTACAGGGTTGGCGGGCTACACCTTC
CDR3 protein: CAISASTGLAGYTF

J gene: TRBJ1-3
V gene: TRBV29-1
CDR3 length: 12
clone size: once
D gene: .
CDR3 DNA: TGCAGCGTTGAGGGGCCAGGGAACACCATATATTTT
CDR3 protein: CSVEGPGNTIYF

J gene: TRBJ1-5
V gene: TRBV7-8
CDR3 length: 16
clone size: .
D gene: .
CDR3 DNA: TGTGCCAGCAGCTCCGTTCTAAATGGGATGTGGCAGCCCCAGCATTTT
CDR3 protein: CASSSVLNGMWQPQHF

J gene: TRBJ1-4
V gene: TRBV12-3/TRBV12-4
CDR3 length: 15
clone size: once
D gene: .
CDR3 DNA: TGTGCCAGCAGTTATGGGGACCGTCAGGCCGAAAAACTGCTTTTT
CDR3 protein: CASSYGDRQAEKLLF

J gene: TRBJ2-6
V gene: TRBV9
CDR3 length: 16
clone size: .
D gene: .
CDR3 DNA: TGTGCCAGCAGCGCTCGACAGGACTCTGGGGCCAACGTCCTGACTTTC
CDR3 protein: CASSARQDSGANVLTF

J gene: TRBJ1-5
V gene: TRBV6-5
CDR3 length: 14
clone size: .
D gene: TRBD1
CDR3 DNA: TGTGCCAGCAGCAAAGGGGGCGGCAATCAGCCCCAGCATTTT
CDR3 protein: CASSKGGGNQPQHF